The next 10 T cell receptor beta chains were all read from a single sample in a study of OX40 agonist ivuxolimab in advanced cancers. The table came from immunoSEQ multiplex PCR; TCRdb's copy has only in-frame clones and leaves some out. The data show about 75,000 clones, with more than 90% seen just once and 0.35% to 0.45% held by the top ten. The sample in question was CD4+ or CD8+ T cells sorted from blood, obtained in a trial of the OX40 agonist ivuxolimab. The source is an adult with an advanced solid tumor such as melanoma, head and neck, liver or kidney cancer.

A word on this clone: The junction does not match germline at one end; this may be a read error. This CDR3 reads CASSAPESGQQNSNQLQHF. In nucleotides, the CDR3 is TGCGCCAGCAGCGCCCCGGAATCGGGACAGCAAAATAGCAATCAGCTCCAGCATTTT. This rearrangement joins TRBV5-1 to TRBJ1-5, with 7 positions matching TRBD1. The V gene's germline CDR1 is SGHRS and CDR2 YFSETQ. CDR3 length: 19 residues.

The chain joins TRBV6-1 to TRBJ1-3; D possibly corresponds to TRBD1 (5 bases). Per germline, CDR1 MNHNS and CDR2 SASEGT. The CDR3 has 14 amino acids. Trimming pared 7 bases from V and 6 bases from J, leaving 16 bases between. The CDR3 loop reads CASNPTLGANTIYF. For the CDR3, the DNA is TGTGCCAGCAATCCAACCTTAGGGGCAAACACCATATATTTT.

The chain employs TRBV18 and TRBJ2-2; D ambiguous. The CDR3 spans 14 residues. Germline V gene sequence: CDR1 KGHSH, CDR2 LQKENI. Trimming left V 5 bases short and J 4 bases short, with 11 bases between. The CDR3 region is CASSTTAGTGELFF. The CDR3 nucleotides are TGTGCCAGCTCAACGACCGCAGGCACCGGGGAGCTGTTTTTT.

This clone appeared once. The chain joins TRBV7-3 to TRBJ2-1; 7 positions agree with TRBD2. The CDR3 length is 16 residues. Germline CDR1 SGHTA, CDR2 FQGTGA. Trimming took 5 bases from V and 4 from J; bases not matched to a gene: 11. The CDR3 DNA reads TGTGCCAGCAGCCCCGACCCCGGGACTATATACAATGAGCAGTTCTTC. It translates to CASSPDPGTIYNEQFF. Full variable domain (remainder filled in from reference TRBV7-3 and TRBJ2-1): GAGVSQTPSNKVTEKGKYVELRCDPISGHTALYWYRQSLGQGPEFLIYFQGTGAADDSGLPNDRFFAVRPEGSVSTLKIQRTERGDSAVYLCASSPDPGTIYNEQFFGPGTRLTVL.

This chain connects TRBV4-3 to TRBJ1-3; D is uncertain. This CDR3 has 18 amino acids. With 0 bases removed from V and 0 bases from J, the gap between germline ends came to 15 bases. CDR1 and CDR2 (germline): LGHNA, YSLEER. In nucleotides, the CDR3 is TGCGCCAGCAGCCAAGATCTGTTACTTCCCAGCTCTGGAAACACCATATATTTT. It yields the protein CASSQDLLLPSSGNTIYF.

The table lists this clone with a count of one. The CDR3 here is CAWRGQGKGTGELFF. CDR3 DNA: TGTGCCTGGAGAGGACAGGGTAAAGGGACCGGGGAGCTGTTTTTT. The rearrangement joins TRBV30 to TRBJ2-2; 8 bases match TRBD1. CDR3 length: 15 residues. V gave up 3 bases and J gave up 5 bases; unmatched junction bases: 8. CDR1 is GTSNPN, CDR2 SVGIG, per germline (reference sequence). The full variable domain, in which reference TRBV30 and TRBJ2-2 provide the parts outside the CDR3, is SQTIHQWPATLVQPVGSPLSLECTVEGTSNPNLYWYRQAAGRGLQLLFYSVGIGQISSEVPQNLSASRPQDRQFILSSKKLLLSDSGFYLCAWRGQGKGTGELFFGEGSRLTVL.

This clone was picked up one time. This chain links TRBV20-1 with TRBJ2-3; 7 bases match TRBD2. The CDR3 is made up of 11 amino acids. Germline values: CDR1 DFQATT, CDR2 SNEGSKA (reference sequence). The DNA for the CDR3 is TGCAGCGGGGAGGGTACAGATACGCAGTATTTT. It encodes CSGEGTDTQYF.

This chain's CDR3 is CAISESAAGTAPYGYTF. Here the CDR3 DNA reads TGTGCCATCAGTGAGTCCGCTGCCGGGACAGCGCCTTATGGCTACACCTTC. The J gene is TRBJ1-2, the V gene TRBV10-3; TRBD1 aligns across 7 bases. V shed 0 bases, J shed 5 bases, and the junction held 12 bases outside the gene matches. CDR3 length: 17 amino acids. CDR1 and CDR2 (germline): ENHRY, SYGVKD.

The chain couples TRBV10-3 to TRBJ2-2; D gene ambiguous. CDR1 and CDR2 from the germline V gene are ENHRY and SYGVKD. V lost 0 bases and J 6 bases, leaving 8 bases between the germline ends. The length of the CDR3 is 14 residues. CDR3 DNA sequence: TGTGCCATCAGTGAGTCTGGGGTCGCCGGGGAGCTGTTTTTT. It translates to CAISESGVAGELFF.

The V and J genes are TRBV14 and TRBJ2-1, with TRBD2 matching over 10 bases. CDR1 and CDR2 (germline): SGHDN, FVKESK. CDR3 length: 15 residues. Trimming cost V 6 bases and J 8 bases; bases outside gene matches: 10. In DNA form, the CDR3 reads TGTGCCAGCAGTCCTTTGGTAGCGGGAGGCTATGAGCAGTTCTTC. Translation gives CASSPLVAGGYEQFF.